The 26 T cell receptor beta chains below come from one sample, sequenced in a study of blood T cell repertoires in COVID-19. Sequenced by immunoSEQ multiplex PCR; TCRdb stores in-frame clones only, minus some. This table has fewer than 15,000 clones, about 92% appearing once. Material: peripheral blood. All receptors come from a human donor with active COVID-19. The donor label of this sample is uncertain.

The V gene is TRBV6-6, the J gene TRBJ1-2; possible D gene TRBD1, 5 bases. V gave up 5 bases and J gave up 4 bases, with 14 bases separating them. Germline V gene sequence: CDR1 MNHNY, CDR2 SVGAGI (reference sequence). The CDR3 has 14 residues. This CDR3 reads CASSPDTVGYGYTF. The CDR3 coding sequence is TGTGCCAGCAGTCCGGACACCGTAGGCTATGGCTACACCTTC.

The rearrangement links TRBV2 to TRBJ2-5; 7 positions match TRBD1. The junction had 6 bases not matched to a gene; V was cut back by 5 bases and J by 3 bases. This CDR3 region has 14 residues. Per germline, CDR1 SNHLY and CDR2 FYNNEI. The CDR3 nucleotides read TGTGCCAGCAGTTCGACAGGGCCGAAAGAGACCCAGTACTTC. Protein product: CASSSTGPKETQYF.

In its sample, this clone was seen a few times. This sequence joins TRBV11-2 and TRBJ2-7, with TRBD2 matching over 8 bases. V lost 0 bases, J lost 0 bases, and 7 bases stayed unmatched. The germline V gene has CDR1 SGHAT and CDR2 FQNNGV. The CDR3 length is 17 residues. The CDR3 protein is CASSLDVLAGTSYEQYF. The CDR3 DNA sequence: TGTGCCAGCAGCTTAGATGTTTTAGCGGGAACCTCCTACGAGCAGTACTTC.

This chain connects TRBV6-4 to TRBJ2-1; 11 nucleotides align to TRBD1. CDR1 and CDR2 (germline): MRHNA, SNTAGT. The junction had 1 base not matched to a gene; V was cut back by 3 bases and J by 6 bases. The CDR3 has 14 amino acids. CDR3 amino acids: CASSEGTGGNEQFF. The CDR3 DNA is TGTGCCAGCAGTGAGGGGACAGGGGGCAATGAGCAGTTCTTC.

V gene TRBV6-5 combines with J gene TRBJ1-5, with D perhaps matching TRBD1 (6 bases). V dropped 4 bases and J dropped 3 bases, with 7 bases sitting between them. The CDR3 consists of 13 residues. Germline V gene data show CDR1 as MNHEY and CDR2 as SVGAGI. CDR3 nucleotides: TGTGCCAGCAGTTGGACAGCCAATCAGCCCCAGCATTTT. Protein sequence: CASSWTANQPQHF.

This chain joins TRBV4-2 and TRBJ2-2; 7 bases match TRBD2. Unmatched junction bases numbered 8, after V lost 4 bases and J lost 3 bases. The germline gives CDR1 LGHNA, CDR2 YNFKEQ. This CDR3 spans 16 amino acids. The DNA for the CDR3 is TGTGCCAGCAGCCTAAATTTAGGGAGGGACACCGGGGAGCTGTTTTTT. Protein: CASSLNLGRDTGELFF.

V usage is TRBV19 and J usage is TRBJ1-3; D call uncertain. V was trimmed by 9 bases and J by 4 bases, leaving 10 bases between them. Per the germline V gene, CDR1 is LNHDA and CDR2 is SQIVND (reference sequence). The CDR3 is 12 residues long. The CDR3 DNA reads as TGTGCCAGCTCCCCCTCGGGAAACACCATATATTTT. Translation: CASSPSGNTIYF.

This chain uses TRBV9 with TRBJ2-3; 9 nucleotides align to TRBD2. V gave up 6 bases and J gave up 0 bases; unmatched junction bases: 5. Germline lookup yields CDR1 SGDLS and CDR2 YYNGEE. The CDR3 is made up of 15 amino acids. The CDR3 protein is CASNRLAVSTDTQYF. DNA of the CDR3: TGTGCCAGCAACCGACTAGCGGTTAGCACAGATACGCAGTATTTT.

The V and J genes are TRBV28 and TRBJ2-7; 14 bases align to TRBD2. Per germline, CDR1 MDHEN and CDR2 SYDVKM. The CDR3 is made up of 16 amino acids. After removal of 2 bases from V and 4 bases from J, the junction contained 4 bases not matched to a gene. CDR3 in amino acids: CASSLKTSGREYEQYF. The CDR3 DNA follows: TGTGCCAGCAGTTTAAAGACTAGCGGGAGGGAATACGAGCAGTACTTC.

The chain couples TRBV3-1 (or the pseudogene TRBV3-2) to TRBJ2-3, with 11 bases fitting TRBD2. The CDR3 length is 16 residues. The V gene's germline CDR1 is LGHDT and CDR2 YNNKEL (reference sequence). The junction had 5 bases not matched to a gene; V was cut back by 1 base and J by 5 bases. CDR3 residues: CASSQVRLAGGDTQYF. The CDR3 DNA is TGTGCCAGCAGCCAAGTAAGGCTAGCGGGAGGAGATACGCAGTATTTT.

The rearrangement uses TRBV6-5 and TRBJ2-3; the match to TRBD1 covers 8 bases. Germline CDR1 reads MNHEY; CDR2 reads SVGAGI. This CDR3 has 15 amino acids. The trim removed 6 bases at V and 0 bases at J, leaving 5 bases unmatched. CDR3 sequence: CASSRTGISTDTQYF. CDR3 DNA sequence: TGTGCCAGCAGCCGGACAGGGATTAGCACAGATACGCAGTATTTT.

The rearrangement uses TRBV7-2 and TRBJ2-5; a possible D gene is TRBD1 (6 bases). Trimming removed 5 bases at V and 2 bases at J, with 12 bases between. CDR1 and CDR2 from the germline V gene are SGHTA and FQGNSA. This CDR3 comprises 14 residues. The CDR3, as DNA: TGTGCCAGCAGCGTTGACAGGATTCAAGAGACCCAGTACTTC. Its translation is CASSVDRIQETQYF. Full variable domain (missing parts from reference TRBV7-2 and TRBJ2-5): GAGVSQSPSNKVTEKGKDVELRCDPISGHTALYWYRQSLGQGLEFLIYFQGNSAPDKSGLPSDRFSAERTGGSVSTLTIQRTQQEDSAVYLCASSVDRIQETQYFGPGTRLLVL.

The CDR3 nucleotides are TGTGCCACCAGCAGGGAAATTAGAGGCGAGCAGTACTTC. This codes for CATSREIRGEQYF. The chain uses TRBV15 and TRBJ2-7; no reliable D call. There are 13 residues in the CDR3. Trimming shortened V by 3 bases and J by 6 bases, and 12 bases separated the two germline ends. CDR1 is LNHNV and CDR2 is YYDKDF in the germline V gene (reference sequence).

The rearrangement joins TRBV5-1 to TRBJ1-4, with a possible D match to TRBD1 (6 bases). V was trimmed by 7 bases and J by 2 bases, leaving 12 bases between them. CDR3 length equals 14 residues. In germline, CDR1 is SGHRS, CDR2 YFSETQ. The CDR3, as DNA: TGCGCCAGCTCAGGGGTAGGGACTAATGAAAAACTGTTTTTT. Translation: CASSGVGTNEKLFF.

The V call is TRBV30, the J call TRBJ2-2; 8 nucleotides agree with TRBD1. This CDR3 contains 15 residues. With V trimmed by 2 bases and J by 6 bases, 8 bases remained unmatched. Looked up from germline, CDR1 is GTSNPN and CDR2 is SVGIG (reference sequence). The CDR3 sequence: CAWSLRTGISGELFF. In DNA form, the CDR3 reads TGTGCCTGGAGTTTGCGGACAGGGATCTCCGGGGAGCTGTTTTTT.

In DNA, the CDR3 is TGTGCCAGCAGCCAAAGGACTAGCGGTGGTGAGCAGTTCTTC. It encodes CASSQRTSGGEQFF. V and J are TRBV3-1 (or the pseudogene TRBV3-2) and TRBJ2-1, with 10 bases lining up with TRBD2. Looked up from germline, CDR1 is LGHDT and CDR2 is YNNKEL (reference sequence). The CDR3 is 14 amino acids. J lost 9 bases, V lost 2 bases, and 4 bases had no gene match.

J is TRBJ2-7 and V is TRBV21-1; TRBD1 was called by the table and not checked on the DNA. TRBV21-1 is described as a pseudogene. The CDR3 is 14 amino acids. CDR3 sequence reads: CASSSQDSPYEQYF. As DNA, the CDR3 is TGTGCCAGCAGCAGCCAGGACAGCCCGTACGAGCAGTACTTC.

The rearrangement uses TRBV19 and TRBJ2-7; tentatively, D is TRBD1 (5 bases). The germline V gene encodes CDR1 LNHDA and CDR2 SQIVND (reference sequence). Trimming left V 2 bases short and J 5 bases short, with 16 bases between. CDR3 length: 15 amino acids. CDR3 coding DNA: TGTGCCAGTAGTATAAAGACCCCGCAGGGAAACGAGCAGTACTTC. Translation gives CASSIKTPQGNEQYF.

The genes are TRBV7-9 and TRBJ2-5, with D perhaps TRBD1 (6 bases). The germline CDR1 and CDR2 sequences are SEHNR and FQNEAQ (reference sequence). V lost 4 bases, J lost 0 bases, and 15 bases lay in between. The CDR3 extends over 16 amino acids. This CDR3 reads CASSSQTRQDQETQYF. The CDR3 bases are TGTGCCAGCAGCTCACAAACTCGACAGGACCAAGAGACCCAGTACTTC.

This chain connects TRBV7-9 to TRBJ1-1, with D possibly being TRBD1 (6 bases). Trimming left V 5 bases short and J 3 bases short, with 19 bases between. CDR1 SEHNR and CDR2 FQNEAQ come from the germline V gene (reference sequence). The CDR3 contains 16 residues. In DNA, the CDR3 is TGTGCCAGCAGCCATGACAGGTCCCGTCGGGACACTGAAGCTTTCTTT. Amino acids: CASSHDRSRRDTEAFF.

The chain joins TRBV6-1 to TRBJ1-5; no clear D gene. V was clipped by 1 base and J by 3 bases, with 7 bases between them. Germline CDR1 MNHNS, CDR2 SASEGT. The CDR3 covers 14 residues. The CDR3 loop is CASSEEHLNQPQHF. The CDR3, as DNA: TGTGCCAGCAGTGAAGAACACCTCAATCAGCCCCAGCATTTT.

This rearrangement joins TRBV4-2 to TRBJ2-2; TRBD2 aligns across 9 bases. The CDR3 runs 18 residues. Per germline, CDR1 LGHNA and CDR2 YNFKEQ. The ends lost 4 bases at V and 0 bases at J; junction bases unmatched: 9. The CDR3 here is CASSREMTSGTNTGELFF. CDR3 sequence (DNA): TGTGCCAGCAGCCGGGAAATGACTAGCGGAACGAACACCGGGGAGCTGTTTTTT.

The CDR3 spells CASSLSLDRLGYGYTF. CDR3 coding DNA: TGTGCCAGCAGCCTCTCATTGGACAGGTTGGGCTATGGCTACACCTTC. The chain couples TRBV5-6 to TRBJ1-2; the match to TRBD1 covers 7 bases. Germline V lookup: CDR1 SGHDT, CDR2 YYEEEE. V was clipped by 4 bases and J by 4 bases; unmatched bases: 13. The CDR3 runs to 16 residues.

The chain couples TRBV30 to TRBJ2-5, with 13 bases identical to TRBD2. Germline V CDR1 and CDR2: GTSNPN, SVGIG (reference sequence). The junction had 2 bases not matched to a gene; V was cut back by 2 bases and J by 2 bases. The CDR3 sequence is 15 residues long. The CDR3 here is CAWSRTSGGQETQYF. For the CDR3, the DNA is TGTGCCTGGAGTCGGACTAGCGGGGGTCAAGAGACCCAGTACTTC.

The chain links TRBV19 to TRBJ2-5, with TRBD1 matching 7 bases. Germline CDR1 reads LNHDA; CDR2 reads SQIVND (reference sequence). Trimming took 5 bases from V and 1 from J; bases not matched to a gene: 7. The CDR3 contains 15 residues. The CDR3 nucleotides are TGTGCCAGTAGTGGAACCGGGACAGTCCAAGAGACCCAGTACTTC. Protein: CASSGTGTVQETQYF.

The chain combines TRBV9 with TRBJ2-1, with no clear D. The germline V and J ends were trimmed by 0 bases and 9 bases, with 10 bases remaining between them. Germline V gene sequence: CDR1 SGDLS, CDR2 YYNGEE. CDR3 length: 13 amino acids. DNA of the CDR3: TGTGCCAGCAGCGTAGGGGTAGCATCTGAGCAGTTCTTC. Encoded protein: CASSVGVASEQFF.